This is a list of T cell receptor beta chains from one sample in a study of blood T cell repertoires in COVID-19. Clones were sequenced by immunoSEQ multiplex PCR, and TCRdb holds only the in-frame ones, with some missing. The data hold about 77,000 clones, with 80% observed a single time. Input material: peripheral blood. These receptors all stem from a woman aged 70-85 years with acute or convalescent COVID-19. CDR3s include the opening cysteine and the closing phenylalanine or tryptophan. D genes are given only for firm matches. The size field is filled for only some rows; it gives once, few, many or a size class.

>TRBV13|-|-|TRBJ1-2|14
CASSTYTGSYGYTF
TGTGCCAGCAGCACCTACACAGGGTCCTATGGCTACACCTTC
>TRBV18|-|-|TRBJ1-2|13
CASSPPGAYGYTF
TGTGCCAGCTCACCCCCTGGGGCCTATGGCTACACCTTC
>TRBV15|-|TRBD1|TRBJ2-7|15
CATSREGTASYEQYF
TGTGCCACCAGCAGAGAAGGGACAGCCTCCTACGAGCAGTACTTC
>TRBV5-5|-|TRBD2|TRBJ2-7|17
CASSLGTSGGPPYEQYF
TGTGCCAGCAGCTTGGGGACTAGCGGGGGGCCCCCCTACGAGCAGTACTTC
>TRBV10-3|-|-|TRBJ2-2|13
CAIRAGNTGELFF
TGTGCCATCAGAGCAGGGAACACCGGGGAGCTGTTTTTT
>TRBV18|-|-|TRBJ1-1|16
CASSPTMSGDGTEAFF
TGTGCCAGCTCACCTACAATGTCGGGGGATGGCACTGAAGCTTTCTTT
>TRBV18|-|TRBD1|TRBJ2-5|15
CASSLRTGTGETQYF
TGTGCCAGCTCACTTCGGACAGGGACGGGAGAGACCCAGTACTTC
>TRBV12-3/TRBV12-4|-|-|TRBJ1-4|12
CASSPSNEKLFF
TGTGCCAGCAGTCCGAGTAATGAAAAACTGTTTTTT
>TRBV20-1|few|TRBD2|TRBJ2-4|15
CSASGGVRAKNIQYF
TGCAGTGCTAGTGGGGGGGTGAGAGCCAAAAACATTCAGTACTTC
>TRBV6-2/TRBV6-3|-|-|TRBJ2-2|16
CASSQPRDTNTGELFF
TGTGCCAGCAGTCAGCCACGGGACACGAACACCGGGGAGCTGTTTTTT
>TRBV7-9|-|-|TRBJ2-6|14
CASSLTGGANVLTF
TGTGCCAGCAGCCTGACGGGTGGGGCCAACGTCCTGACTTTC
>TRBV5-1|-|-|TRBJ1-6|14
CASSLEGHRSPLHF
TGCGCCAGCAGCTTGGAGGGACACCGTTCACCCCTCCACTTT
>TRBV4-3|few|TRBD1|TRBJ2-1|15
CASSVRDRVDNEQFF
TGCGCCAGCAGCGTCCGGGACAGGGTCGACAATGAGCAGTTCTTC
>TRBV5-1|-|-|TRBJ1-1|14
CASSLGQVNTEAFF
TGCGCCAGCAGCTTGGGACAGGTGAACACTGAAGCTTTCTTT
>TRBV11-3|medium-sized|TRBD1|TRBJ2-5|15
CASSSRDREVETQYF
TGTGCCAGCAGCTCCCGGGACAGGGAGGTCGAGACCCAGTACTTC
>TRBV18|once|TRBD1|TRBJ2-7|16
CASSLTTGASTYEQYF
TGTGCCAGCTCACTTACAACAGGGGCCTCAACCTACGAGCAGTACTTC
>TRBV27|-|-|TRBJ1-2|13
CASRVTANYGYTF
TGTGCCAGCAGGGTGACAGCCAACTATGGCTACACCTTC
>TRBV6-2/TRBV6-3|few|-|TRBJ1-1|13
CASSYTSGQGAFF
TGTGCCAGCAGCTATACGAGCGGTCAGGGGGCTTTCTTT
>TRBV6-6|-|-|TRBJ1-5|12
CVAGYSNQPQHF
TGTGTCGCGGGTTATAGCAATCAGCCCCAGCATTTT
>TRBV19|-|-|TRBJ1-4|14
CASSYRATNEKLFF
TGTGCCAGTAGTTATAGAGCAACTAATGAAAAACTGTTTTTT
>TRBV7-9|-|TRBD1|TRBJ1-2|14
CASSLDRGRDGYTF
TGTGCCAGCAGCTTAGACAGGGGAAGGGATGGCTACACCTTC
>TRBV7-8|-|TRBD1|TRBJ2-7|14
CASSHGQGFAEQYF
TGTGCCAGCAGCCACGGACAGGGTTTCGCCGAGCAGTACTTC
>TRBV5-1|few|-|TRBJ1-3|16
CASSLASAFSGNTIYF
TGCGCCAGCAGCTTAGCCAGCGCATTCTCTGGAAACACCATATATTTT
>TRBV6-4|few|-|TRBJ2-3|13
CASSSTEADTQYF
TGTGCCAGCAGTTCTACCGAAGCAGATACGCAGTATTTT
>TRBV4-2|once|TRBD1|TRBJ2-7|15
CASSSAGTGASEQYF
TGTGCCAGCAGCTCGGCCGGGACAGGGGCATCCGAGCAGTACTTC
>TRBV7-9|once|TRBD2|TRBJ2-4|20
CASSRPRGLAGDEAKNIQYF
TGTGCCAGCAGCAGACCTCGGGGGCTAGCGGGGGATGAAGCCAAAAACATTCAGTACTTC
>TRBV7-2|-|TRBD1|TRBJ2-7|14
CASSLTGGLNEQYF
TGTGCCAGCAGCTTAACAGGGGGCTTGAACGAGCAGTACTTC
>TRBV19|-|-|TRBJ2-2|14
CASMERTNTGELFF
TGTGCCAGTATGGAGAGAACGAACACCGGGGAGCTGTTTTTT
>TRBV9|once|-|TRBJ1-4|14
CASSVRWRGEKLFF
TGTGCCAGCAGCGTGCGGTGGAGGGGCGAAAAACTGTTTTTT
>TRBV25-1|-|-|TRBJ2-3|15
CASSEPGSGTDTQYF
TGTGCCAGCAGTGAACCGGGGTCGGGCACAGATACGCAGTATTTT
>TRBV6-2/TRBV6-3|-|-|TRBJ2-4|14
CASSPGAGAEIQYF
TGTGCCAGCAGCCCAGGGGCGGGGGCGGAAATTCAGTACTTC
>TRBV12-3/TRBV12-4|few|TRBD1|TRBJ1-1|13
CASSGQGNTEAFF
TGTGCCAGCAGTGGACAGGGGAACACTGAAGCTTTCTTT
>TRBV4-3|-|-|TRBJ1-2|14
CASSQESVGYGYTF
TGCGCCAGCAGCCAAGAATCGGTCGGCTATGGCTACACCTTC
>TRBV27|once|-|TRBJ1-1|15
CASSLQAGGLTEAFF
TGTGCCAGCAGTTTACAAGCGGGCGGGCTCACTGAAGCTTTCTTT
>TRBV27|-|-|TRBJ1-1|13
CASNMGVNTEAFF
TGTGCCAGCAACATGGGAGTGAACACTGAAGCTTTCTTT
>TRBV4-3|-|-|TRBJ2-3|17
CASSQGGGIDYTDTQYF
TGCGCCAGCAGCCAGGGTGGGGGGATAGATTACACAGATACGCAGTATTTT
>TRBV6-5|-|TRBD1|TRBJ1-2|14
CASREAGTGIGYTF
TGTGCCAGCAGGGAGGCCGGGACAGGGATTGGCTACACCTTC
>TRBV6-1|-|-|TRBJ1-2|15
CASSEASQNFDGYTF
TGTGCCAGCAGTGAGGCCAGTCAGAATTTCGATGGCTACACCTTC
>TRBV5-6|-|TRBD1|TRBJ1-2|14
CASRHRGRGYGYTF
TGTGCCAGCAGGCACAGGGGGCGAGGGTATGGCTACACCTTC
>TRBV7-9|-|-|TRBJ2-2|15
CASSSWTENTGELFF
TGTGCCAGCAGCTCATGGACAGAGAACACCGGGGAGCTGTTTTTT
>TRBV18|-|-|TRBJ1-2|16
CASSPNAREIGYGYTF
TGTGCCAGCTCACCAAACGCCAGGGAAATTGGCTATGGCTACACCTTC
>TRBV6-2/TRBV6-3|-|-|TRBJ2-2|11
CASSYEHELFF
TGTGCCAGCAGTTACGAACACGAGCTGTTTTTT